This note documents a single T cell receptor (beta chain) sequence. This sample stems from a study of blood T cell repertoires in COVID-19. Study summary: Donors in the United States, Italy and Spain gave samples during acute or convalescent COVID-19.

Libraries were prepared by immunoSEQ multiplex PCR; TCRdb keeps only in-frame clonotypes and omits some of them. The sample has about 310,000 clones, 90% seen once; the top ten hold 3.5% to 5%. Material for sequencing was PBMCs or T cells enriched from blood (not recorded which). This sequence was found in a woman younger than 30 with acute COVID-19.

CDR3 sequence: CASSEYEGKGNTIYF. The CDR3 nucleotides are TGTGCCAGCAGTGAATATGAGGGAAAGGGAAACACCATATATTTT. The genes are TRBV25-1 and TRBJ1-3; no firm D call. From germline, CDR1 is MGHDK and CDR2 SYGVNS. The CDR3 runs 15 residues. V was clipped by 0 bases and J by 4 bases, with 10 bases between them.